This TCR beta chain was recorded in a study of T cells in Graves' hyperthyroidism and ophthalmopathy. Study in general: Blood from the periphery was taken at initial diagnosis, before any treatment. Findings of the study overall: Ophthalmopathy got predicted by the model a median roughly 6.4 months before its onset. By a 13 V-J model, ophthalmopathy was set apart from stable hyperthyroidism.

RNA transcripts were the template for amplifying TCR beta CDR3 regions. In the first-round RT-PCR of the TCR CDR3, the HTBI primer set was used. TCRdb re-derived calls from the multiplex PCR reads in MiXCR, one entry per CDR3 protein. The sample holds 95,000 to 110,000 distinct CDR3 sequences, about 16% seen once. This clonotype was counted ten times or more. What it recognizes is unknown. Germline assignment: CDR1 LGHDT and CDR2 YNNKEL (reference sequence). The CDR3 has 16 residues. The V gene end was trimmed by 4 bases and the J gene end by 3 bases; junction bases not matched to a gene: 4. Researchers barred patients who had uncontrolled infection, other autoimmune disease, pregnancy or lactation.

The origin of this receptor is a woman between 45 and 65 years old with Graves' hyperthyroidism. The sequenced material came from blood. The gene calls are TRBV3-1 and TRBJ1-5; 12 bases agree with TRBD1. CDR3 bases: TGTGCCAGCAGCCTAGGGACAGGGGGCCACAATCAGCCCCAGCATTTT. Protein sequence: CASSLGTGGHNQPQHF.